This entry is about one T cell receptor beta chain. Seattle enrolled patients during active infection and tracked them longitudinally. The source of the sample is a study of blood T cell repertoires in COVID-19. Looking at the study overall: Samples representing acute and convalescent COVID-19 were sourced from the United States, Italy and Spain. Sample material is recorded as cDNA or gDNA derived from T cells, B-cell-depleted T cells, or PBMCs.

Original processing methods: Amplification of reference gene primers was used by the study to estimate nucleated cell counts. Sequencing used immunoSEQ multiplex PCR; TCRdb keeps in-frame clones, though not all of them. V, J and clone size reflect that table, while D and trimming were determined from the DNA. Seen here are some 400,000 clones, around 87% observed once, and the top ten hold more than 9%. The CDR3 consists of 15 residues. V lost 6 bases, J lost 8 bases, and 12 bases stayed unmatched. Germline CDR1 reads SGHTA; CDR2 reads FQGTGA. Sequenced input: peripheral blood. The chain employs TRBV7-3 and TRBJ1-4, with TRBD1 matching over 7 bases. This TCR was recovered from a woman aged 25 to 39 with COVID-19, enrolled during active disease. CDR3 sequence: CASSISGAGGEKLFF. Here the CDR3 DNA reads TGTGCCAGCAGTATCTCAGGGGCAGGGGGAGAAAAACTGTTTTTT.